Below are 17 T cell receptor beta chains sequenced from a single sample in a study of shared clonotypes between healthy human individuals. Sequencing was performed with immunoSEQ multiplex PCR; in TCRdb, only in-frame clones are kept and a portion is missing. The sample lists fewer than 1.8 million clones; approximately 98.5% were seen once. Sequences were obtained from naive CD4+ T cells sorted from blood. The subset here: CD45RA+ positively selected. These receptors all come from a man aged 25-40 years in good health.

The chain uses TRBV6-5 and TRBJ1-1; TRBD1 might be the D (5 bases). There are 13 residues in the CDR3. The V end was cut by 4 bases, the J end by 6 bases, with 12 bases between. Germline-derived CDR1 and CDR2 are MNHEY and SVGAGI. CDR3 sequence: CASSLGDLAEAFF. As DNA, the CDR3 is TGTGCCAGCAGTTTAGGGGATTTGGCTGAAGCTTTCTTT.

Regarding this clone: Sequence at one end of the junction differs from germline and may be a read error. This sequence joins TRBV7-8 and TRBJ1-5; D is perhaps TRBD1 (6 bases). CDR1 and CDR2 (germline): SGHVS, FQNEAQ. The CDR3 runs to 14 residues. CDR3: CASSSGTRYQPQHF. The CDR3 DNA is TGTGCCAGCAGCTCCGGGACACGATATCAGCCTCAGCATTTT.

The chain uses TRBV6-6 and TRBJ2-3, with unresolved D. This CDR3 is built from 15 residues. Per germline, CDR1 MNHNY and CDR2 SVGAGI (reference sequence). V gave up 5 bases and J gave up 4 bases, with 16 bases separating them. The CDR3 DNA follows: TGTGCCAGCAGTACCGGGCCCCAACGACCAGATACGCAGTATTTT. Translated, it gives CASSTGPQRPDTQYF.

This sequence joins TRBV5-6 and TRBJ2-1, with TRBD1 as a possible D gene (6 bases). V was cut by 4 bases and J by 5 bases, with 22 bases left in between. Germline assignment: CDR1 SGHDT and CDR2 YYEEEE. The CDR3 is 17 residues long. DNA of the CDR3: TGTGCCAGCAGCCCGAAGGGACAAGGGCAATCTAACAATGAGCAGTTCTTC. It is translated as CASSPKGQGQSNNEQFF.

CDR3 protein: CASSEGVRGTEAFF. DNA for the CDR3: TGCGCCAGCTCCGAGGGAGTTCGGGGCACTGAAGCTTTCTTT. The chain links TRBV5-1 to TRBJ1-1; D is undetermined. Trimming removed 7 bases at V and 4 bases at J, with 17 bases between. The CDR3 has 14 amino acids. The germline V gene encodes CDR1 SGHRS and CDR2 YFSETQ.

The chain carries TRBV25-1 and TRBJ1-2; D perhaps matches TRBD1 (6 bases). The germline V and J ends were trimmed by 3 bases and 8 bases, with 22 bases remaining between them. CDR1 is MGHDK, CDR2 SYGVNS, per germline. This CDR3 is built from 16 residues. CDR3 protein: CASSDLTSGTMWGYTF. CDR3 bases: TGTGCCAGCAGTGACCTCACATCGGGGACAATGTGGGGCTACACCTTC.

The chain has TRBV27 and TRBJ1-1; D gene ambiguous. This CDR3 has 13 residues. Germline CDR1 MNHEY, CDR2 SMNVEV (reference sequence). V was cut by 0 bases and J by 4 bases, with 6 bases left in between. The CDR3 DNA is TGTGCCAGCAGTTTATCGTGGGGCACTGAAGCTTTCTTT. It translates to CASSLSWGTEAFF.

The sample holds one count of this clone. The CDR3 bases are TGTGCCAGCAGCTTGCGCGGGGGGCAAATCACCGGGGAGCTGTTTTTT. It is translated as CASSLRGGQITGELFF. The rearrangement uses TRBV5-4 and TRBJ2-2, with 8 bases that match TRBD2. The germline V gene has CDR1 SGHNT and CDR2 YYREEE (reference sequence). J lost 4 bases, V lost 1 base, and 6 bases had no gene match. The CDR3 spans 16 residues.

This clone came up once. The chain couples TRBV7-2 to TRBJ1-2; 8 nucleotides agree with TRBD1. CDR1 and CDR2 from the germline V gene are SGHTA and FQGNSA. Trimming cost V 0 bases and J 5 bases; bases outside gene matches: 5. CDR3 length: 15 residues. CDR3 nucleotide sequence: TGTGCCAGCAGCTTAGCAAGGCAGGGGGCTTATGGCTACACCTTC. Its translation: CASSLARQGAYGYTF.

CDR3 protein: CASSLAGQGAFGTQYF. For the CDR3, the DNA is TGCGCCAGCAGCTTGGCAGGACAGGGGGCTTTTGGGACCCAGTACTTC. The rearrangement links TRBV5-1 to TRBJ2-5; the match to TRBD1 covers 11 bases. V gave up 0 bases and J gave up 7 bases; unmatched junction bases: 8. Germline V lookup: CDR1 SGHRS, CDR2 YFSETQ. This CDR3 region has 16 residues.

CDR3 sequence: CASSPPGQTYEQYF. CDR3 nucleotide sequence: TGTGCCAGCTCACCACCGGGACAGACCTACGAGCAGTACTTC. V gene TRBV18 combines with J gene TRBJ2-7, with TRBD1 matching over 7 bases. Trimming at V came to 0 bases and at J to 2 bases, leaving 1 base not matched to a gene. The CDR3 runs to 14 residues. Germline CDR1 reads KGHSH; CDR2 reads LQKENI. Using reference TRBV18 and TRBJ2-7 for the parts outside the CDR3, the full variable domain is NAGVMQNPRHLVRRRGQEARLRCSPMKGHSHVYWYRQLPEEGLKFMVYLQKENIIDESGMPKERFSAEFPKEGPSILRIQQVVRGDSAAYFCASSPPGQTYEQYFGPGTRLTVT.

This clone was observed once. This chain joins TRBV6-6 and TRBJ1-4, with a tentative D call TRBD1 (5 bases). The CDR3 spans 15 residues. V shed 6 bases and J shed 3 bases, with 14 bases lying between them. Germline values: CDR1 MNHNY, CDR2 SVGAGI (reference sequence). The CDR3 coding sequence is TGTGCCAGCAGCCCCGGCAGGGCACCTAATGAAAAACTGTTTTTT. It specifies CASSPGRAPNEKLFF.

The chain is built from TRBV5-8 and TRBJ1-1; weak D call: TRBD1 (6 bases). This CDR3 is built from 18 residues. Germline CDR1 SGHTS, CDR2 YDEGEE. V lost 0 bases and J 0 bases, leaving 18 bases between the germline ends. Here the CDR3 DNA reads TGTGCCAGCAGCTTGGCCCCACAGGGCTCATACCTGAACACTGAAGCTTTCTTT. It specifies CASSLAPQGSYLNTEAFF.

The chain is built from TRBV27 and TRBJ1-5; the D is unclear. The CDR3 spans 14 residues. With 7 bases removed from V and 2 bases from J, the gap between germline ends came to 12 bases. Germline loops: CDR1 MNHEY, CDR2 SMNVEV (reference sequence). CDR3 nucleotides: TGTGCCAGCAATCAACCCAAGGGCAATCAGCCCCAGCATTTT. Its protein is CASNQPKGNQPQHF.

V usage is TRBV10-3 and J usage is TRBJ2-1; D may correspond to TRBD1 or TRBD2 (5 bases each). The CDR3 runs 14 residues. Trimming stripped 5 bases from V and 8 bases from J, with 16 bases between. Germline-derived CDR1 and CDR2 are ENHRY and SYGVKD. The chain's CDR3 is CAISSDALGDEQFF. CDR3 sequence (DNA): TGTGCCATCAGTTCGGACGCGTTGGGGGATGAGCAGTTCTTC.

The J gene is TRBJ1-1, the V gene TRBV7-2, with TRBD1 identical over 7 bases. The germline CDR1 and CDR2 sequences are SGHTA and FQGNSA. Trimming at V came to 5 bases and at J to 3 bases, leaving 3 bases not matched to a gene. The CDR3 covers 13 residues. CDR3: CASSPQGYTEAFF. The CDR3 DNA reads TGTGCCAGCAGCCCACAGGGGTACACTGAAGCTTTCTTT.

With respect to this clone: At one end the junction does not follow the germline gene, possibly because of a read error. The chain joins TRBV25-1 to TRBJ1-2, with 10 nucleotides matching TRBD1. This CDR3 comprises 13 residues. Germline V CDR1 and CDR2: MGHDK, SYGVNS. Here the CDR3 reads CASSDRDRGILRF. In DNA form, the CDR3 reads TGTGCCAGCAGTGATAGGGACAGGGGAATTCTGCGCTTC.